This T cell receptor beta chain came from a study of T-cell memory formation after mild COVID-19. General study points: CM and EM subsets held most contracting CD4+ clones; EMRA held CD8+ ones. Second-wave clones with a day 37 peak had unconfirmed SARS-CoV-2 specificity. Cross-reactive memory appears to have joined, as suggested by some responding clones showing up in pre-infection memory. A second wave expanding day 15 to 37 was CD4+-biased; contracting clones were balanced.

The CDR3 has 18 amino acids. The germline gives CDR1 SEHNR, CDR2 FQNEAQ (reference sequence). Trimming removed 2 bases at V and 7 bases at J, with 26 bases between. MiXCR, run by TCRdb on the 5' RACE reads, gives a single entry per CDR3 protein. In the table there are hundreds of thousands of distinct CDR3 sequences, 25% to 30% of which are singletons. In its sample, this clonotype was seen a few times. As yet, its antigen is unknown. The receptor was isolated from an adult woman who had mild COVID-19 (a few samples of this study predate the infection). Cell type and time point are not known. The V and J genes are TRBV7-9 and TRBJ1-2; TRBD1 might be the D (6 bases). Sequencing used PBMCs or a T cell subset sorted from them (not recorded which). CDR3 sequence (DNA): TGTGCCAGCAGCTTACGCAAACCGGGACAACCTACAGTCAGTGGCTACACCTTC. It yields the protein CASSLRKPGQPTVSGYTF.